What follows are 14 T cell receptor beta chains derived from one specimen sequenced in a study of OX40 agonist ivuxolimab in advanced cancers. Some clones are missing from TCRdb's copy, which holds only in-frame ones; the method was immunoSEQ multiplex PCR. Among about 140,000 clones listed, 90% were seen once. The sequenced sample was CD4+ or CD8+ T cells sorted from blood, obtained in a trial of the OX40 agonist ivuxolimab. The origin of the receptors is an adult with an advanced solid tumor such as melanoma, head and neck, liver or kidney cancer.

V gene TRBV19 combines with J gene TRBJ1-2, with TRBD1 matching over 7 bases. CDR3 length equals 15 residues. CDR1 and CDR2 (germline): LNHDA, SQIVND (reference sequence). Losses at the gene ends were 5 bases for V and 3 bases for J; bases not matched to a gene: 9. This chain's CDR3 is CASSVQGRGDYGYTF. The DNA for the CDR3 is TGTGCCAGTAGTGTACAGGGGCGCGGGGACTATGGCTACACCTTC.

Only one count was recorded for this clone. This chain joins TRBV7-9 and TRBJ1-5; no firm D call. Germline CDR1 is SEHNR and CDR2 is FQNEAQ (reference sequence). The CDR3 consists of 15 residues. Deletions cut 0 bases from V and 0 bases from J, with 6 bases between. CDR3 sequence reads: CASSLAGVSNQPQHF. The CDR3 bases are TGTGCCAGCAGCTTAGCCGGGGTTAGCAATCAGCCCCAGCATTTT.

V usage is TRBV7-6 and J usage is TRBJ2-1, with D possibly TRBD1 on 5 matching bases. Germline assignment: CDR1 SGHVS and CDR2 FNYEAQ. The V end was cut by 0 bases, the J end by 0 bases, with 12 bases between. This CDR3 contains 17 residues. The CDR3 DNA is TGTGCCAGCAGCTTAGCGGCAGGGATGAACTCCTACAATGAGCAGTTCTTC. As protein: CASSLAAGMNSYNEQFF. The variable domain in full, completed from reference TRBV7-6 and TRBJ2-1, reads GAGVSQSPRYKVTKRGQDVALRCDPISGHVSLYWYRQALGQGPEFLTYFNYEAQQDKSGLPNDRFSAERPEGSISTLTIQRTEQRDSAMYRCASSLAAGMNSYNEQFFGPGTRLTVL.

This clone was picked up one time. CDR3 region: CASKTGSDTQYF. For the CDR3, the DNA is TGTGCCAGCAAGACAGGGTCAGATACGCAGTATTTT. The chain uses TRBV27 and TRBJ2-3, with 7 bases identical to TRBD1. Germline CDR1 and CDR2: MNHEY and SMNVEV (reference sequence). The CDR3 covers 12 residues. J gave up 4 bases and V 7 bases, and 2 bases lay outside the gene matches.

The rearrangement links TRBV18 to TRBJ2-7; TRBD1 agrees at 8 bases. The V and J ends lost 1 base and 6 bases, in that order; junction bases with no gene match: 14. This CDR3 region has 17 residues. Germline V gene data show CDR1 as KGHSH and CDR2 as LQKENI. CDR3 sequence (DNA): TGTGCCAGCTCACCACGGTCCGGCCTCGACAGGGGTATCGAGCAGTACTTC. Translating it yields CASSPRSGLDRGIEQYF.

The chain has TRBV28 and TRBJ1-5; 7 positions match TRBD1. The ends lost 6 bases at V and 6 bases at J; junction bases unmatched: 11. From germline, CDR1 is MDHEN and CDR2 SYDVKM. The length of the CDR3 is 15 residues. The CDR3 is CASRTGTVGSQPQHF. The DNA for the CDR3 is TGTGCCAGCAGGACCGGGACAGTCGGAAGTCAGCCCCAGCATTTT.

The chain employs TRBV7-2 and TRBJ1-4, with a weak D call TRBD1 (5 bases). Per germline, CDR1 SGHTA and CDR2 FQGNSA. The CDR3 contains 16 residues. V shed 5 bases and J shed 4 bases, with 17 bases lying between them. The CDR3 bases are TGTGCCAGCAGCCTTCGCGGTACGGGACTTAATGAAAAACTGTTTTTT. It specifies CASSLRGTGLNEKLFF.

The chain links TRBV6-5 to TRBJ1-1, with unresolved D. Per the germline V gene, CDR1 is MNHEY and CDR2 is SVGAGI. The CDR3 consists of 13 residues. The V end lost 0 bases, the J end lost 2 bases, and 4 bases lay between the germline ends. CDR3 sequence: CASSYSSNTEAFF. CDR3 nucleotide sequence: TGTGCCAGCAGTTACTCTTCTAACACTGAAGCTTTCTTT.

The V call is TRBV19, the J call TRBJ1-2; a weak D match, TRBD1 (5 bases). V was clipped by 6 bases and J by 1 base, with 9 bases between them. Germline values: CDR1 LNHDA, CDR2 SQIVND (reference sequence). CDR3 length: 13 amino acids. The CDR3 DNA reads TGTGCCAGTAGGGGGGACCTTAACTATGGCTACACCTTC. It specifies CASRGDLNYGYTF.

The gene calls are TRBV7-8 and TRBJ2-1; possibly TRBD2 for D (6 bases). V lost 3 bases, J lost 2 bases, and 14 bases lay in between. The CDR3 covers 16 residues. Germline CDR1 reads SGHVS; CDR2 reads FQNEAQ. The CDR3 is CASSFYAIAAYNEQFF. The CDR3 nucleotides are TGTGCCAGCAGCTTCTACGCGATAGCGGCCTACAATGAGCAGTTCTTC.

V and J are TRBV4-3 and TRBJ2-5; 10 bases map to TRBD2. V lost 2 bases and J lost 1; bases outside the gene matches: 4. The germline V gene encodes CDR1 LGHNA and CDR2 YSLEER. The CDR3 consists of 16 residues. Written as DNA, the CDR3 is TGCGCCAGCAGCCAAAGACTAGCGGGCCCCCAAGAGACCCAGTACTTC. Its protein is CASSQRLAGPQETQYF.

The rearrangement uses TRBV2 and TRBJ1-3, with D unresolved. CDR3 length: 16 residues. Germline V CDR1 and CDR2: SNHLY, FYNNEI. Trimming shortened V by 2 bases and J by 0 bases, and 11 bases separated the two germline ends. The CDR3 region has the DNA TGTGCCAGCAGTGAAATTAGCACGGGCTCTGGAAACACCATATATTTT. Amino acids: CASSEISTGSGNTIYF.

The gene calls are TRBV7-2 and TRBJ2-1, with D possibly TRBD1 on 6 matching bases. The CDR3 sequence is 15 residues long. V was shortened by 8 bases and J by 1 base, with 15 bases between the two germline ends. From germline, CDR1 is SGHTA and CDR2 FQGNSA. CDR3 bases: TGTGCCAGCGGACAGACAGGCCATTCCTACAATGAGCAGTTCTTC. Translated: CASGQTGHSYNEQFF.

The CDR3 DNA follows: TGTGCCAGTAGTTTGGGGGAGGGGCTCTACACCGGGGAGCTGTTTTTT. Protein product: CASSLGEGLYTGELFF. The J gene is TRBJ2-2, the V gene TRBV19; TRBD2 agrees at 7 bases. This CDR3 spans 16 amino acids. Looked up from germline, CDR1 is LNHDA and CDR2 is SQIVND (reference sequence). The trim removed 5 bases at V and 3 bases at J, leaving 9 bases unmatched.